This note documents a single T cell receptor beta chain sequence. This CDR3 is 15 amino acids long. The germline CDR1 and CDR2 sequences are SGHRS and YFSETQ. After removal of 4 bases from V and 2 bases from J, the junction contained 4 bases not matched to a gene. The source of the sample is a study of T cell repertoires in cytomegalovirus infection. TCRdb recomputed calls from the reads with MiXCR, one row per CDR3 protein. In the table there are around 120,000 distinct CDR3 sequences, approximately 9.2% of which are singletons. The rearrangement uses TRBV5-1 and TRBJ2-3; 10 bases agree with TRBD2. The sequence was obtained from a human donor in good health (CMV status not recorded). Some clones in this sample may be carry-over from other donors' samples. The source material was PBMCs. The CDR3 DNA reads TGCGCCAGCAGCCATAGCGGGGGGAACACAGATACGCAGTATTTT. This codes for CASSHSGGNTDTQYF.